Sequencing of this TCR beta chain was carried out in a study of blood T cell repertoires in COVID-19. The CDR3 has 14 amino acids. From germline, CDR1 is LNHNV and CDR2 YYDKDF (reference sequence). The J segment lost 2 bases and the V segment lost 8 bases, leaving 7 bases of the junction unmatched. Assay used: immunoSEQ multiplex PCR; TCRdb lists only in-frame clones, some missing. Seen here are around 76,000 clones, around 88% observed once, and the top ten hold approximately 0.59%. The rearrangement links TRBV15 to TRBJ2-7, with 9 positions matching TRBD1. The sequencing sample was made of peripheral blood. The source is a man between 60 and 70 years old with acute or convalescent COVID-19. CDR3 loop: CATSPGQGPYEQYF. The DNA for the CDR3 is TGTGCCACCTCACCGGGACAGGGACCCTACGAGCAGTACTTC.